This TCR beta chain was observed in a study of cytomegalovirus exposure and HLA in healthy donors (dated by TCRdb to 2017 to 2019). For the wider study: In an earlier analysis of about 560 of the donors, 250 to 350 Gb of sequence data and 90 million to 120 million unique TCR beta sequences from about 190 million T cells were reported. An early release covering over 500 HLA-typed donors comprised about 320 gigabases of sequencing data and around 85 million unique TCR sequences. Of the 398 genotyped donors, around 81% fell in the genetic ancestry cluster associated with self-reported Caucasian donors. The study aimed to test whether signatures of past pathogen exposure could be identified by cataloging public T cell receptors. The study used immunosequencing to profile the T cell repertoires of 666 subjects and linked those repertoires to cytomegalovirus serostatus. Along with the approximately 670-subject first cohort, a separate validation cohort of more than 90 different subjects was used. To predict cytomegalovirus infection status, the study combined high-throughput TCR immunosequencing, statistical association of individual TCRs with disease status, and machine learning. To study patterns of TCR occurrence, a later analysis re-analyzed previously published TCR beta repertoires from 666 donors and added high-resolution HLA genotyping. Rather than using new phenotypic data, the later analysis identified candidate immune exposures from TCR beta sequences and from how often those sequences occurred across donors. In an earlier analysis of more than 550 of the donors, high-throughput TCR beta sequencing was used to judge whether each TCR beta V gene segment behaved as functional or pseudogenic. Donor age, sex, ethnicity and CMV serostatus were compiled alongside the repertoire data. In a later genetic analysis, genome-wide SNP genotypes for about three fifths of the roughly 670 donors were used, and that subset was treated as a discovery cohort. Every repertoire in the discovery cohort had been generated on one and the same sequencing platform. HLA typing included class I and class II loci at four-digit resolution. The number of donors typed differed by locus, with 629-630 for A, B, C, DRB1 and DQB1, around 560 for DQA1, about 610 for DPA1, and approximately 470 for DPB1. A few DR-DQ haplotypes were treated as single units for association and clustering because of strong linkage in the cohort. On average, about 240,000 unique TCR beta nucleotide sequences were sequenced per donor among a few hundred genotyped donors of the cohort, with roughly a sixth of those sequences being non-productive. Overall study results and their limits: At a false discovery rate of 0.05, a later analysis linked some 18,000 TCR beta sequences to specific HLA alleles. A later genetic analysis associated a missense DCLRE1C variant with V-gene and J-gene trimming of TCR beta chains, and an independent cohort replicated the association. In vitro tests confirmed that a few of the cytomegalovirus-associated TCR beta chains recognize cytomegalovirus antigens. When HLA alleles, especially DR and DQ, strongly co-occurred, TCR associations were difficult to assign to individual alleles. A total of 150 to 200 TCR beta chains were listed by the study as associated with cytomegalovirus. An earlier analysis of roughly 570 of the donors showed that most TCR beta V segments appeared in productive rearrangements either about 87% or about 30% of the time, which broadly matched IMGT annotations. Roughly uniform sequencing depth across donors was assumed in presence/absence analyses, although this assumption may not hold. Correlated functional status among segregating V segments might be attributable to linkage disequilibrium, but an unknown experimental factor could not be ruled out. A further reported finding was that TCR beta sequences accurately predicted the HLA-A and HLA-B alleles for most subjects in the first cohort. The authors suggested that the approach could potentially be extended to other disease states and immunological phenotypes. According to a later genetic analysis, donors in an Asian-associated ancestry cluster had fewer N-insertions in productive TCRs than the approximately 630-donor mean. The earlier analysis of 450 to 700 of the donors excluded some 15 rarely observed V segments, including chromosome 9 orphons, because counts were too low. In this cohort, only TCR beta chains were sequenced, and detectable features were limited by the absence of alpha or paired-chain data. A later analysis found that HLA-associated TCR beta chains were more clonally expanded and had lower generation probabilities than equally common non-associated chains. According to a later analysis, parvovirus B19, influenza, CMV and Epstein-Barr virus appeared linked to several top co-occurrence clusters. Immune exposure information for the cohort was limited to CMV serostatus. The classifier was reported to diagnose cytomegalovirus status with high specificity and sensitivity in both the original cohort and the validation cohort. HLA typing was unavailable for some donors at each locus, so association tests used only the typed subset. In a later analysis, most CMV-associated TCR beta chains were found to appear HLA-restricted, with HLA associations seemingly driven largely by CMV exposure. A later analysis found that TCR association rates varied across HLA loci, with DRB1 alleles showing the most associated TCRs and HLA-C alleles the fewest. Some IMGT-functional V segments, including TRBV6-2 and TRBV6-3, could not be distinguished by the 87-base-pair reads and were therefore excluded. Most TCR sequences were observed very rarely across donors, whereas some public TCRs were present in many individuals. The sequencing pipeline was judged likely to have produced a cluster of highly shared sequence variants as a technical artifact.

The cohort was made up of roughly 670 healthy bone marrow donors. All cohort members were sampled while nominally healthy, although unrecorded immune exposures were likely present. The donor was CMV seropositive and belonged to the group of over 250 seropositive cohort members. A peripheral blood sample was collected from each donor, and TCR beta sequencing was performed on peripheral blood mononuclear cells. Genomic DNA was extracted from the blood cell samples with the Qiagen DNeasy Blood Extraction Kit. The CDR1 and CDR2 encoded by the germline V gene are WSHSY and SAAADI. The CDR3, cysteine through phenylalanine, is 15 amino acids long. Just the 45-base CDR3 DNA is kept, in frame starting at base 1. Unmatched junction bases come to 5, with V trimmed by 4 bases and J by 3 bases. Libraries were built with the immunoSEQ multiplex PCR assay. A mixture of 60 forward primers for TCR Vbeta segments and 13 reverse primers for TCR Jbeta segments was used in the multiplex PCR. The CDR3 region of rearranged TCR beta genes was amplified from genomic DNA by a multiplex PCR assay. Amplified TCR beta libraries were sequenced as 87-base-pair reads on the Illumina HiSeq System. Concerning the study's data processing: A later analysis counted tens of millions of unique TCR beta chains across the 690 or so repertoires, and some 11 million of these chains were shared by at least two donors. Raw reads were error-corrected and collapsed into unique sequences by a nearest-neighbor algorithm in which closely related sequences were merged to remove PCR and sequencing errors. To assign V, D and J gene segments, CDR3 sequences were aligned to IMGT reference sequences. For a sequence to be retained, a match of at least six nucleotides to both a V gene segment and a J gene segment was required. A rearrangement was called productive if the CDR3 had no stop codons and remained in frame with V and J, and every other rearrangement was called non-productive. Following IMGT convention, CDR3 was defined as the stretch from the second conserved V-encoded cysteine to the conserved J-encoded phenylalanine. Sequences without an unambiguous match to a single V gene segment were excluded from the earlier analysis of approximately 600 of the donors. An earlier analysis of 587 of the donors called V segments functional above 56.7% productive rearrangements and segregating when the between-donor standard deviation exceeded 5%. A statistical classification framework was built for diagnosing cytomegalovirus status from the catalog of TCR beta chain sequences. In a later analysis, V and J genes were assigned by comparing TCR nucleotide sequences against IMGT/GENE-DB human TR gene sequences. In a later analysis, CDR3 sequences and most-parsimonious VDJ recombination scenarios were assigned using the TCRdist pipeline. In a later analysis, each TCR beta chain was defined by its CDR3 amino acid sequence together with its V-gene family, and reads without a unique V-gene family were excluded. In a later analysis, around 600 highly shared, low-generation-probability nucleotide sequences were removed to address suspected cross-contamination and a sequencing artifact. In a later analysis, a clonal expansion index for each public chain was calculated from normalized within-repertoire ranks of inferred template counts. In a later analysis, generation probabilities were computed with a VDJ recombination model fitted to out-of-frame rearrangements, and the resulting probabilities were checked against IGoR. A later analysis scored TCR-TCR, TCR-HLA and TCR-CMV co-occurrence with hypergeometric tests, applying a repertoire-size bias correction to TCR pairs. To estimate false discovery rates, a later analysis permuted the HLA or CMV assignments 20 times. In a later analysis, co-occurring TCRs were grouped with DBSCAN, and TCRdist sequence similarity was added when clustering was performed within HLA-allele-positive subsets. Co-occurrence clustering excluded repertoires with fewer than 30,000 or more than 120,000 public chains, plus five with anomalous nucleotide sharing. TCRdb holds this immuneACCESS table with in-frame rearrangements only. Some clones are missing; in checked studies, unresolved V genes explain under half, and the rest has no known cause. That table furnishes V, J and clone size, whereas the DNA furnished D and trimming. Within this sample are approximately 150,000 clones, with around four fifths of them counted one time only. 4.8% of the sample comes from the top ten.

Worth noting for this clone: What this receptor recognizes is not known. Nothing much larger sits one base from this clone, and base qualities are not available.

The rearranged segments are TRBV10-2 and TRBJ2-3, with 9 central nucleotides matching TRBD1. Sample: PBMCs. The receptor was derived from a girl between 5 and 17 years old in good health and CMV-seropositive. The DNA is as follows: TGCGCCAGCAGTGTGACAGGGGGTATGACAGATACGCAGTATTTT. It is translated as CASSVTGGMTDTQYF.